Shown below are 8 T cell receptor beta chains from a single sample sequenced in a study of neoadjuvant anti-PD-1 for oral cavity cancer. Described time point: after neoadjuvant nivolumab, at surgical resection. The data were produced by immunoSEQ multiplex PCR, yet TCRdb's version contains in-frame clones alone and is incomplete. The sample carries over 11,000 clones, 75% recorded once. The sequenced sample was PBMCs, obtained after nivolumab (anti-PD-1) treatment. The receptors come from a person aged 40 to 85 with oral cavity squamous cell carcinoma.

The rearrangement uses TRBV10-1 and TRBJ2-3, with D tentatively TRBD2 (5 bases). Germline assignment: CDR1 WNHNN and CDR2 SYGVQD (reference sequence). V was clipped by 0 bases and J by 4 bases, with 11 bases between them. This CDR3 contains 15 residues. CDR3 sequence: CASSESGVLADTQYF. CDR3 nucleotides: TGCGCCAGCAGTGAGTCGGGAGTTTTAGCAGATACGCAGTATTTT.

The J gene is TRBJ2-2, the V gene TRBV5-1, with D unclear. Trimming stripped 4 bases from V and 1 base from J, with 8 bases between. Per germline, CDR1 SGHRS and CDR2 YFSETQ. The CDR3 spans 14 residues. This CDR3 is CASSPYKNTGELFF. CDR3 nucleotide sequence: TGCGCCAGCAGCCCCTACAAGAACACCGGGGAGCTGTTTTTT.

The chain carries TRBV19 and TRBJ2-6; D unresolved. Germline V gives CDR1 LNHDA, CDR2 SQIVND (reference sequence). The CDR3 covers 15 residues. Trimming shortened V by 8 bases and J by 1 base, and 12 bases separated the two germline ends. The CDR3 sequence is CASGTPGSGANVLTF. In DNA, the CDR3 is TGTGCCAGTGGAACCCCCGGGTCTGGGGCCAACGTCCTGACTTTC.

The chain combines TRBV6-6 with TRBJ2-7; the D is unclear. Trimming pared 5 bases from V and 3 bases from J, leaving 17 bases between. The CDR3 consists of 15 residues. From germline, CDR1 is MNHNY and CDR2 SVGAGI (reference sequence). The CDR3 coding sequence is TGTGCCAGCAGTACCGAGTACCCGCCGCGCTACGAGCAGTACTTC. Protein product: CASSTEYPPRYEQYF.

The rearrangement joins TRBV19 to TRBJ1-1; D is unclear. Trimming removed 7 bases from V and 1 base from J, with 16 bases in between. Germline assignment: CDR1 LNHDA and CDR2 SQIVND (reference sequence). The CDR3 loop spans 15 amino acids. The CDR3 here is CASMEGILRNTEAFF. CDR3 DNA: TGTGCCAGTATGGAGGGAATCCTTCGGAACACTGAAGCTTTCTTT. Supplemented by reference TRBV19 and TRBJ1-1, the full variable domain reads DGGITQSPKYLFRKEGQNVTLSCEQNLNHDAMYWYRQDPGQGLRLIYYSQIVNDFQKGDIAEGYSVSREKKESFPLTVTSAQKNPTAFYLCASMEGILRNTEAFFGQGTRLTVV.

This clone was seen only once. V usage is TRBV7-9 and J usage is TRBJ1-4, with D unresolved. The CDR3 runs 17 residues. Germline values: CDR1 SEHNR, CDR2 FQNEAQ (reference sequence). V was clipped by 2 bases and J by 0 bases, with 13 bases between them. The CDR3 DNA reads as TGTGCCAGCAGCTTAAGTCGGGGTTTGGCAACTAATGAAAAACTGTTTTTT. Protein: CASSLSRGLATNEKLFF.

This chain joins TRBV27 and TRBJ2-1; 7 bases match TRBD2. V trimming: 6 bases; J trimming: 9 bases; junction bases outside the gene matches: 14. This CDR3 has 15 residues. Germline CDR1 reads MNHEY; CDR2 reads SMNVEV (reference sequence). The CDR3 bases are TGTGCCAGCAGCGCCCGGGGGGTGGTTAGTGGTGAGCAGTTCTTC. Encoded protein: CASSARGVVSGEQFF.

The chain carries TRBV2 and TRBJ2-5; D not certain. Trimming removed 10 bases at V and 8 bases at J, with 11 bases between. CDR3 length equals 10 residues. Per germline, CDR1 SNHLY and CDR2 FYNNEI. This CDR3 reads CATRSDTQYF. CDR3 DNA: TGTGCCACCAGATCGGATACCCAGTACTTC. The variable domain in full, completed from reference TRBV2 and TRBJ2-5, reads EPEVTQTPSHQVTQMGQEVILRCVPISNHLYFYWYRQILGQKVEFLVSFYNNEISEKSEIFDDQFSVERPDGSNFTLKIRSTKLEDSAMYFCATRSDTQYFGPGTRLLVL.